The clone carrying this T cell receptor beta chain has more than one count but fewer than ten. Antigen: not known. This specimen belongs to a study of Graves' ophthalmopathy and Graves' hyperthyroidism. Overall study results and limits: Ophthalmopathy progression cases were predicted by the model with approximately 70% sensitivity and roughly 72% specificity.

Amplification of the TCR beta CDR3 regions used RNA transcripts (as template). An initial RT-PCR round employing HTBI primers preceded a second-round multiplex PCR. TCRdb reprocessed the multiplex PCR reads with MiXCR, giving one entry per CDR3 protein. The sample holds some 1.1 million distinct CDR3 sequences, roughly 35% seen once. Lactation, pregnancy, uncontrolled infections and other autoimmune diseases were all grounds for excluding patients. The CDR3 totals 15 residues. Trimming took 4 bases from V and 5 from J; bases not matched to a gene: 6. The germline V gene has CDR1 MGHDK and CDR2 SYGVNS.

Specimen: peripheral blood or thyroid tissue (not recorded which). The chain links TRBV25-1 to TRBJ2-3; 10 nucleotides agree with TRBD1. The receptor comes from an adult man with Graves' hyperthyroidism. The CDR3 nucleotides read TGTGCCAGCAGTGCCCAGACAGGGGGCATAGATACGCAGTATTTT. Protein sequence: CASSAQTGGIDTQYF.